This T cell receptor beta chain appears in the sequencing data of a study of T-cell memory formation after mild COVID-19. TCRdb fed the 5' RACE reads into MiXCR, producing one record per CDR3 protein. Among under 200,000 distinct CDR3 sequences listed, about a third were seen once. The ends lost 4 bases at V and 5 bases at J; junction bases unmatched: 10. This CDR3 has 15 amino acids. Germline lookup yields CDR1 LGHDT and CDR2 YNNKEL (reference sequence). Sequencing input: PBMCs or a T cell subset sorted from them (not recorded which). The rearrangement joins TRBV3-1 to TRBJ2-7; 8 nucleotides agree with TRBD2. The sequence derives from an adult woman who had mild COVID-19 (a few samples of this study predate the infection). Cell type and time point are not known. Written as DNA, the CDR3 is TGTGCCAGCAGCCCCCAGCGGGAGCGCGGAAACGAGCAGTACTTC. Protein sequence: CASSPQRERGNEQYF.